This T cell receptor (beta chain) came from a study of blood T cell repertoires in COVID-19. This CDR3 has 17 amino acids. Unmatched junction bases numbered 11, after V lost 1 base and J lost 3 bases. Germline V gene data show CDR1 as SGDLS and CDR2 as YYNGEE. Clones were sequenced by immunoSEQ multiplex PCR, and TCRdb holds only the in-frame ones, with some missing. The sample holds 300,000 to 450,000 clones; 88% are singletons and the top ten take about 0.94%. Before they entered the study, exposed participants had met a COVID-19 case within 2 weeks. This TCR came from a woman in her twenties or thirties who had been exposed to COVID-19. Sequenced sample: PBMCs or T cells enriched from blood (not recorded which). The chain links TRBV9 to TRBJ2-3; 7 bases are a match to TRBD2. In DNA, the CDR3 is TGTGCCAGCAGCGTATTCCGCGGGAGTTTTAGGACAGATACGCAGTATTTT. This translates into CASSVFRGSFRTDTQYF.